Each of the 17 T cell receptor beta chains below was sequenced from the same sample in a study of T cells after yellow fever vaccination. TCRdb passed the 5' RACE reads through MiXCR, listing each CDR3 protein once. In the table there are approximately 350,000 distinct CDR3 sequences, around a tenth of which are singletons. The sequenced sample was PBMCs, obtained on the day of the first yellow fever vaccination. Receptors originate from a man aged 18 to 35 who received the YFV17D yellow fever vaccine.

The chain combines TRBV20-1 with TRBJ1-2, with no clear D. The CDR3 has 12 amino acids. Between the trimmed V and J ends, which lost 3 bases and 4 bases, there was a span of 9 bases. Germline assignment: CDR1 DFQATT and CDR2 SNEGSKA (reference sequence). CDR3 in DNA: TGCAGTGCTAGTTGGCAGCCCTATGGCTACACCTTC. Translation: CSASWQPYGYTF.

The rearrangement joins TRBV7-6 to TRBJ2-1, with no clear D. Per the germline V gene, CDR1 is SGHVS and CDR2 is FNYEAQ. The CDR3 has 16 residues. V lost 1 base, J lost 2 bases, and 12 bases lay in between. CDR3 region: CASSLGRLGTYNEQFF. CDR3 in DNA: TGTGCCAGCAGCTTAGGGCGGCTGGGGACCTACAATGAGCAGTTCTTC.

The V gene is TRBV7-2, the J gene TRBJ2-7, with D maybe TRBD1 (6 bases). CDR3 size: 15 residues. Per the germline V gene, CDR1 is SGHTA and CDR2 is FQGNSA. V shed 4 bases and J shed 3 bases, with 16 bases lying between them. CDR3 loop: CASSSSRDTVYEQYF. The CDR3 DNA reads as TGTGCCAGCAGCTCATCCCGGGACACCGTCTACGAGCAGTACTTC.

The table lists this clonotype with a few counts. The V and J genes are TRBV20-1 and TRBJ2-3; D call uncertain. CDR3 length: 13 residues. Trimming pared 2 bases from V and 6 bases from J, leaving 12 bases between. Germline V gene lookup returns CDR1 DFQATT and CDR2 SNEGSKA (reference sequence). The CDR3 DNA sequence: TGCAGTGCTAGAATGAGTTTTGAGGATACGCAGTATTTT. This gives the protein CSARMSFEDTQYF.

This clonotype was seen more than once but under ten times. This sequence joins TRBV7-8 and TRBJ1-2; 8 bases are a match to TRBD1. After removal of 5 bases from V and 4 bases from J, the junction contained 18 bases not matched to a gene. Germline-derived CDR1 and CDR2 are SGHVS and FQNEAQ. The CDR3 is made up of 18 amino acids. The CDR3 sequence: CASSPTGRGDRSVYGYTF. DNA for the CDR3: TGTGCCAGCAGCCCAACCGGGAGGGGGGACAGGTCGGTCTATGGCTACACCTTC. Using reference TRBV7-8 and TRBJ1-2 for the parts outside the CDR3, the full variable domain is GAGVSQSPRYKVAKRGQDVALRCDPISGHVSLFWYQQALGQGPEFLTYFQNEAQLDKSGLPSDRFFAERPEGSVSTLKIQRTQQEDSAVYLCASSPTGRGDRSVYGYTFGSGTRLTVV.

This clonotype was counted a few times. The chain carries TRBV20-1 and TRBJ1-2; D unclear. The length of the CDR3 is 14 residues. The germline V and J ends were trimmed by 5 bases and 3 bases, with 16 bases remaining between them. Germline V gene lookup returns CDR1 DFQATT and CDR2 SNEGSKA (reference sequence). Written as DNA, the CDR3 is TGCAGTGCTGGACTTCCAGAGGGTTACTATGGCTACACCTTC. This gives the protein CSAGLPEGYYGYTF.

This chain connects TRBV7-9 to TRBJ1-1; 7 nucleotides line up with TRBD1. The V and J ends lost 5 bases and 4 bases, in that order; junction bases with no gene match: 10. CDR1 and CDR2 (germline): SEHNR, FQNEAQ (reference sequence). There are 15 residues in the CDR3. CDR3 bases: TGTGCCAGCAGCACGCGGACAGGCAGGGTCACTGAAGCTTTCTTT. It codes for CASSTRTGRVTEAFF.

The chain recombines TRBV18 with TRBJ1-4, with D unresolved. V lost 3 bases, J lost 5 bases, and 10 bases lay in between. The CDR3 consists of 14 residues. Germline V gene data show CDR1 as KGHSH and CDR2 as LQKENI. The CDR3 nucleotides are TGTGCCAGCTCACCCCGGGCAGACAATGAAAAACTGTTTTTT. Encoded protein: CASSPRADNEKLFF.

This clonotype has just a few counts. V is TRBV10-3 and J is TRBJ1-5, with 7 bases identical to TRBD1. The germline gives CDR1 ENHRY, CDR2 SYGVKD. J was trimmed by 11 bases and V by 11 bases; bases with no gene match: 15. There are 13 residues in the CDR3. CDR3 protein: CAVRVGQEGTQHF. The CDR3 DNA follows: TGTGCCGTACGGGTCGGACAGGAGGGTACCCAGCATTTT.

The V and J genes are TRBV7-9 and TRBJ2-1; TRBD2 is a possible D gene (6 bases). This CDR3 spans 17 amino acids. Germline V gene data show CDR1 as SEHNR and CDR2 as FQNEAQ (reference sequence). The V and J ends lost 4 bases and 1 base respectively, with 17 bases between them. CDR3 loop: CASSSPGLSQSYNEQFF. The CDR3 coding sequence is TGTGCCAGCAGCTCCCCGGGACTCTCCCAGTCCTACAATGAGCAGTTCTTC.

There are a few counts of this clonotype. The chain is built from TRBV25-1 and TRBJ1-2, with a tentative D call TRBD1 (6 bases). Trimming took off 2 bases at V and 2 bases at J, with 9 bases between the two ends. Germline lookup yields CDR1 MGHDK and CDR2 SYGVNS. CDR3 length: 14 amino acids. The CDR3 here is CASSELGQNYGYTF. The CDR3 DNA sequence: TGTGCCAGCAGTGAACTCGGACAGAACTATGGCTACACCTTC.

The rearrangement links TRBV4-1 to TRBJ2-1; D possibly uses TRBD1 or TRBD2 (5 bases each). This CDR3 comprises 16 residues. Germline CDR1 and CDR2: MGHRA and YSYEKL. V lost 2 bases, J lost 0 bases, and 11 bases lay in between. The CDR3 loop reads CASSQSPGPSYNEQFF. For the CDR3, the DNA is TGCGCCAGCAGCCAATCCCCGGGACCCTCCTACAATGAGCAGTTCTTC.

This clonotype was picked up a small number of times. The rearrangement uses TRBV19 and TRBJ2-1; D is undetermined. Germline values: CDR1 LNHDA, CDR2 SQIVND (reference sequence). CDR3 length equals 15 residues. Trimming removed 5 bases from V and 0 bases from J, with 11 bases in between. The CDR3 DNA reads TGTGCCAGTAGTCCCCAAAAGAGCTCCTACAATGAGCAGTTCTTC. It encodes CASSPQKSSYNEQFF.

CDR3 nucleotides: TGTGCCAGCAGTATTACGGGTTTCTCTGGAAACACCATATATTTT. The encoded protein is CASSITGFSGNTIYF. The genes are TRBV11-2 and TRBJ1-3; no clear D. In germline, CDR1 is SGHAT, CDR2 FQNNGV. This CDR3 is built from 15 residues. V lost 6 bases to trimming and J lost 0 bases, with 12 bases between them.

The chain is built from TRBV9 and TRBJ2-2; D unresolved. Trimming left V 4 bases short and J 2 bases short, with 12 bases between. There are 15 residues in the CDR3. Germline loops: CDR1 SGDLS, CDR2 YYNGEE. In nucleotides, the CDR3 is TGTGCCAGCAGCCTCACATGGGGTAACACCGGGGAGCTGTTTTTT. Protein product: CASSLTWGNTGELFF. The complete variable domain, with remaining parts taken from reference TRBV9 and TRBJ2-2, reads DSGVTQTPKHLITATGQRVTLRCSPRSGDLSVYWYQQSLDQGLQFLIQYYNGEERAKGNILERFSAQQFPDLHSELNLSSLELGDSALYFCASSLTWGNTGELFFGEGSRLTVL.

The CDR3 DNA reads TGCAGTGCTAGAGCCGTCCGCGGAACGAACACCGGGGAGCTGTTTTTT. Protein sequence: CSARAVRGTNTGELFF. The chain is built from TRBV20-1 and TRBJ2-2; D gene ambiguous. CDR1 and CDR2 from the germline V gene are DFQATT and SNEGSKA (reference sequence). This CDR3 region has 16 residues. With 1 base removed from V and 0 bases from J, the gap between germline ends came to 12 bases.

The V call is TRBV20-1, the J call TRBJ1-5; unclear D gene. The CDR3 length is 13 residues. CDR1 DFQATT and CDR2 SNEGSKA come from the germline V gene (reference sequence). Deletions cut 3 bases from V and 2 bases from J, with 8 bases between. The CDR3 spells CSASSSGNQPQHF. The CDR3 region has the DNA TGCAGTGCTAGTAGTTCGGGCAATCAGCCCCAGCATTTT.